Presented here are 7 T cell receptor beta chains from one specimen sequenced in a study of blood T cells in healthy people across ages. The authors ran a second PCR of about 6 to 12 cycles using a sample-barcoded 5' primer and a J-beta primer mix. TCRdb reprocessed the 5' RACE reads via MiXCR and lists one record per CDR3 protein. The table includes almost 800,000 distinct CDR3 sequences, 55% to 70% detected once. Sequencing was done on a sample of blood. These receptors were collected from a man aged 30 to 39 in good health.

In the case of this clonotype: At one end, the junction sequence differs from germline, possibly due to a read error. This chain joins TRBV20-1 and TRBJ2-3; D possibly uses TRBD1 or TRBD2 (5 bases each). This CDR3 has 13 residues. Germline V gene sequence: CDR1 DFQATT, CDR2 SNEGSKA (reference sequence). In DNA form, the CDR3 reads TGCGGTGCTTGGCCGGGGACCACAGATACGCAGTATTTT. Translated: CGAWPGTTDTQYF.

This sequence joins TRBV6-2 or TRBV6-3 and TRBJ2-5, with D hard to call. Trimming took 2 bases from V and 3 from J, leaving 13 bases between them. The CDR3 consists of 15 residues. Germline CDR1 MNHEY, CDR2 SVGEGT. Written as DNA, the CDR3 is TGTGCCAGCAGTTACCCCGCCCCGGTCAAAGAGACCCAGTACTTC. Translation: CASSYPAPVKETQYF.

This clonotype was detected ten times or more. The chain uses TRBV28 and TRBJ1-1, with D perhaps TRBD1 (5 bases). The CDR3 sequence is 15 residues long. V lost 6 bases and J lost 6, with 20 bases in between. Germline CDR1 is MDHEN and CDR2 is SYDVKM. The CDR3 loop is CASSQTGLYMAEAFF. For the CDR3, the DNA is TGTGCCAGCAGCCAAACGGGACTCTATATGGCTGAAGCTTTCTTT.

The rearrangement uses TRBV7-9 and TRBJ1-1; a possible D gene is TRBD1 (6 bases). The CDR3 has 14 amino acids. Germline CDR1 is SEHNR and CDR2 is FQNEAQ (reference sequence). The V end was cut by 4 bases, the J end by 0 bases, with 9 bases between. The CDR3: CASSSGDMNTEAFF. The CDR3 DNA sequence: TGTGCCAGCAGCTCAGGGGATATGAACACTGAAGCTTTCTTT. The full variable domain, rest sourced from reference TRBV7-9 and TRBJ1-1, is DTGVSQNPRHKITKRGQNVTFRCDPISEHNRLYWYRQTLGQGPEFLTYFQNEAQLEKSRLLSDRFSAERPKGSFSTLEIQRTEQGDSAMYLCASSSGDMNTEAFFGQGTRLTVV.

The J gene is TRBJ2-7, the V gene TRBV7-2; tentative D call: TRBD2 (5 bases). With the DNA end fitting TRBJ2-5 better, the J assignment may be wrong. Germline lookup yields CDR1 SGHTA and CDR2 FQGNSA. CDR3 length equals 15 residues. CDR3 DNA sequence: TGTGCCAGCAGCTTAGGGAACGGGGTACGAGAGACCCAGTACTTC. It translates to CASSLGNGVRETQYF.

This clonotype appeared once. V is TRBV5-1 and J is TRBJ2-7, with TRBD2 identical over 10 bases. This CDR3 has 16 residues. Trimming cost V 0 bases and J 3 bases; bases outside gene matches: 6. Per germline, CDR1 SGHRS and CDR2 YFSETQ. DNA of the CDR3: TGCGCCAGCAGCTTGGGCGCCCTAGCGGGGGTCTACGAGCAGTACTTC. This codes for CASSLGALAGVYEQYF.

The chain combines TRBV28 with TRBJ2-3; 9 bases map to TRBD2. With 7 bases clipped from V and 1 base from J, the junction kept 0 bases outside the gene matches. CDR1 and CDR2 from the germline V gene are MDHEN and SYDVKM. CDR3 size: 13 residues. Here the CDR3 DNA reads TGTGCCAGCACTAGCGGGGGCACAGATACGCAGTATTTT. This codes for CASTSGGTDTQYF.